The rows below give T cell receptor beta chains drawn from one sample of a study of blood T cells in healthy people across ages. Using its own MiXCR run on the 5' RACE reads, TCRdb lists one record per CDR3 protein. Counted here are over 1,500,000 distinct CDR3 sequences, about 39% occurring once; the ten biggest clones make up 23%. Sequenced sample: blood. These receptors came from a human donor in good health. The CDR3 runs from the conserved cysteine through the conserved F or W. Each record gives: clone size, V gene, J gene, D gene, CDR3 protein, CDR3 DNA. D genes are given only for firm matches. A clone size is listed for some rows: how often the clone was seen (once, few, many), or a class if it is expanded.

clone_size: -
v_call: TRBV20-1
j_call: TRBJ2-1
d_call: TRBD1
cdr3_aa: CSARRTGVPNEQFF
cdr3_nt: TGCAGTGCCAGACGGACAGGGGTGCCCAATGAGCAGTTCTTC

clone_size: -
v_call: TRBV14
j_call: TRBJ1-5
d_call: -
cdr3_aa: CARPGGNQPQHF
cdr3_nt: TGTGCCAGACCGGGAGGCAATCAGCCCCAGCATTTT

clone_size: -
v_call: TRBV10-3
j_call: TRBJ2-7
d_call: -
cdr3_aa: CAIRGTFDSYEQYF
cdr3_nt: TGTGCCATCAGGGGGACATTCGACTCCTACGAGCAGTACTTC

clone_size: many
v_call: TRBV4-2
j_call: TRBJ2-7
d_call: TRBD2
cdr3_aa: CASSLYTSGETYEQYF
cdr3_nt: TGTGCCAGCAGCCTATACACTAGCGGGGAAACCTACGAGCAGTACTTC

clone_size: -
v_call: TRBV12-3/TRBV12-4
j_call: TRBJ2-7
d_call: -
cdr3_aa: CASSFLTGTPKLNDLYEQYF
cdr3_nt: TGTGCCAGCAGTTTCCTGACCGGGACTCCGAAGCTAAATGACTTGTACGAGCAGTACTTC

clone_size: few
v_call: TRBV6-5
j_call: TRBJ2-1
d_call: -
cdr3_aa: CASSYNYYREVGDNEQFF
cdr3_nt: TGTGCCAGCAGTTACAATTATTACAGAGAGGTTGGGGACAATGAGCAGTTCTTC

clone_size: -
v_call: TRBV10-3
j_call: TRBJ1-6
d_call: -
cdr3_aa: CAISEGRVEDSPLHF
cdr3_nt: TGTGCCATCAGTGAGGGACGGGTAGAGGATTCACCCCTCCACTTT

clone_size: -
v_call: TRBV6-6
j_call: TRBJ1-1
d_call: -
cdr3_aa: CASSYGPDRTEAFF
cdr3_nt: TGTGCCAGCAGTTACGGGCCAGACAGGACTGAAGCTTTCTTT

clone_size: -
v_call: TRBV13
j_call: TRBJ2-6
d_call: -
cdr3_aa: CSSSLTFSGANVLTF
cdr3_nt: TGTTCCAGCAGCTTGACGTTCTCTGGGGCCAACGTCCTGACTTTC

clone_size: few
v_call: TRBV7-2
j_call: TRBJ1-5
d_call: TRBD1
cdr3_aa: CASSPTGGTHQPQHF
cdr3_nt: TGTGCCAGCAGCCCCACAGGGGGCACGCATCAGCCCCAGCATTTT

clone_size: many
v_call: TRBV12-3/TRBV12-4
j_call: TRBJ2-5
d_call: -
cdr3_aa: CASSLRTGEETQYF
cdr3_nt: TGTGCCAGCAGTTTAAGGACGGGGGAGGAGACCCAGTACTTC

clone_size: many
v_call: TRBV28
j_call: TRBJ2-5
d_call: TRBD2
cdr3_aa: CASSFLAGGLETQYF
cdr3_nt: TGTGCCAGCAGTTTTCTAGCGGGGGGTTTAGAGACCCAGTACTTC

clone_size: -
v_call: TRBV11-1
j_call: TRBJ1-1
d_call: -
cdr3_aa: CASSHRLGTEAFF
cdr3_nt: TGTGCCAGCAGCCATCGACTGGGGACTGAAGCTTTCTTT

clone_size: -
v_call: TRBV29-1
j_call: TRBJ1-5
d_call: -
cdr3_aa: CSVQGRNQPQHF
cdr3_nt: TGCAGCGTTCAAGGAAGAAATCAGCCCCAGCATTTT

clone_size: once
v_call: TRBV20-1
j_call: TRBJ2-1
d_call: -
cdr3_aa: CGATHGYEQFF
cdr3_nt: TGCGGTGCCACACACGGTTACGAGCAGTTCTTC

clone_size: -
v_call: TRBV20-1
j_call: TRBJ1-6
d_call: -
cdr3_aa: CSAPRPWDTDWNSPLHF
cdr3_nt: TGCAGTGCTCCCCGACCATGGGACACAGACTGGAATTCACCCCTCCACTTT

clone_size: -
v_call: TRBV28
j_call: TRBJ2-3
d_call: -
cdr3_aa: CASRVPSSTDTQYF
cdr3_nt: TGTGCCAGCAGGGTTCCTAGTAGCACAGATACGCAGTATTTT

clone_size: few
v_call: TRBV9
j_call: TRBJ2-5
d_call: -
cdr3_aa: CASSVGDDQETQYF
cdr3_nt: TGTGCCAGCAGCGTAGGGGACGATCAGGAGACCCAGTACTTC

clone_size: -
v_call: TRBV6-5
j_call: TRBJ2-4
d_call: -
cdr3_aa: CASSLYLDIQYF
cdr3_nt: TGTGCCAGCAGTCTGTACTTGGACATTCAGTACTTC

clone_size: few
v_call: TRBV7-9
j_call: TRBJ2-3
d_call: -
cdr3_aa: CATQGSDTQYF
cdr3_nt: TGTGCCACCCAGGGATCAGATACGCAGTATTTT

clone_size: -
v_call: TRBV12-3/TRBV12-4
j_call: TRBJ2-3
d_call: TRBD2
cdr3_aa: CASSLSGGRIDTQYF
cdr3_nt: TGTGCCAGCAGCTTATCGGGGGGACGGATAGATACGCAGTATTTT

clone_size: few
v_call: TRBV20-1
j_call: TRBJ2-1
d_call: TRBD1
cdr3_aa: CSARDGGSRDRDYNEQFF
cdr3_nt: TGCAGTGCTAGAGATGGAGGAAGCCGGGACAGGGATTACAATGAGCAGTTCTTC

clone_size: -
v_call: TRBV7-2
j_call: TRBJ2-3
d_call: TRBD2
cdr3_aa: CASSSTSGGAPSRDTQYF
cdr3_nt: TGTGCCAGCAGCTCTACTAGCGGGGGGGCCCCAAGCAGAGATACGCAGTATTTT

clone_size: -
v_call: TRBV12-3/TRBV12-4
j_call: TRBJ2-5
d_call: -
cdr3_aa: CASSKGPTTEETQYF
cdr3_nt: TGTGCCAGCAGTAAGGGGCCCACGACGGAAGAGACCCAGTACTTC

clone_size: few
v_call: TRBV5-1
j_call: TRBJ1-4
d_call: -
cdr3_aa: CASSPRGGGEKLFF
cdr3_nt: TGCGCCAGCAGCCCGAGGGGAGGTGGTGAAAAACTGTTTTTT

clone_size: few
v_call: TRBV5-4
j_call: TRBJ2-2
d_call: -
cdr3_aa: CASSPRDNAPTGELFF
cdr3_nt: TGTGCCAGCAGCCCTCGGGACAATGCCCCCACCGGGGAGCTGTTTTTT

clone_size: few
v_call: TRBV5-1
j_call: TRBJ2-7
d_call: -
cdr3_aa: CASSLSMSSYEQYF
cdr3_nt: TGCGCCAGCAGCTTGAGTATGTCTTCCTACGAGCAGTACTTC

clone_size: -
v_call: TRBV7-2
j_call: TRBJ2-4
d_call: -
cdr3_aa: CASSLQDGAKNIQYF
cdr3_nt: TGTGCCAGCAGCCTTCAGGACGGCGCCAAAAACATTCAGTACTTC

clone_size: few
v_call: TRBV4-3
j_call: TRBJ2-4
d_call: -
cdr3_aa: CASSQGSGTTIQYF
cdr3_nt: TGCGCCAGCAGCCAAGGATCCGGGACCACCATTCAGTACTTC

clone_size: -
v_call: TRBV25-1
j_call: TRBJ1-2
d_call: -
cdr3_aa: CASSVGTRSNGYTF
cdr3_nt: TGTGCCAGCAGTGTCGGAACAAGGTCGAATGGCTACACCTTC

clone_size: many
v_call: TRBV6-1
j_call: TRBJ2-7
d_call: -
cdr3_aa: CASRTGYSYEQYF
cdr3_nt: TGTGCCAGTAGAACAGGATACTCCTACGAGCAGTACTTC

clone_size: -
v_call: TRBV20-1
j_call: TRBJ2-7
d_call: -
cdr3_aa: CSASFLDEQYF
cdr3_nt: TGCAGTGCTAGTTTCCTGGACGAGCAGTACTTC

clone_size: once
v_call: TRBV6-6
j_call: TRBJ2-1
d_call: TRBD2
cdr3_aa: CASSYTPMLLAGVTNERFF
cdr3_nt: TGTGCCAGCAGTTACACACCCATGTTACTAGCGGGGGTAACCAATGAGCGGTTCTTC

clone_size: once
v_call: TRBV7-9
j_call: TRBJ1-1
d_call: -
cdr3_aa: CASSPQGSRGGYMNTEAFF
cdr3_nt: TGTGCCAGCAGCCCGCAAGGGTCGAGGGGAGGATACATGAACACTGAAGCTTTCTTT

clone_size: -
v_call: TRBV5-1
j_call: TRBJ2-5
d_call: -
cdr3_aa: CASSSWTARQETQYF
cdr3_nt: TGCGCCAGCAGCTCCTGGACGGCTCGCCAAGAGACCCAGTACTTC

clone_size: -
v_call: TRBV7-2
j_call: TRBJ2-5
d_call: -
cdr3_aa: CASSLNMGTQETQYF
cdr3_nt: TGTGCCAGCAGCTTAAATATGGGGACCCAAGAGACCCAGTACTTC

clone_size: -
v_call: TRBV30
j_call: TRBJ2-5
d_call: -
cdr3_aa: CAWSVGSQETQYF
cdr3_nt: TGTGCCTGGAGCGTTGGTTCCCAAGAGACCCAGTACTTC

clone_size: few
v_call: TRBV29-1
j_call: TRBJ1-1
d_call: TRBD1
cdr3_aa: CSVDRALNTEAFF
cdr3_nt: TGCAGCGTGGACAGGGCCTTGAACACTGAAGCTTTCTTT

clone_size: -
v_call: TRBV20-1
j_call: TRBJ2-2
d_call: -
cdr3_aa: CSARPARGEANTGELFF
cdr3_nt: TGCAGTGCTAGACCTGCGCGCGGAGAGGCGAACACCGGGGAGCTGTTTTTT

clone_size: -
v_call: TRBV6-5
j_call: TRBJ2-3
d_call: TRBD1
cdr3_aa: CASSEQGADTQYF
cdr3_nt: TGTGCCAGCAGCGAACAGGGGGCAGATACGCAGTATTTT